The clone carrying this T cell receptor beta chain was counted a single time. Authors' analysis steps: Reference gene primer amplification in the assay estimated nucleated cell counts. The protocol was immunoSEQ multiplex PCR, while the TCRdb copy is restricted to in-frame clones and leaves out a portion. Clone size and the V and J calls come from that table; the DNA yielded D and trimming. This table holds 320,000 or so clones, under 90% found once. This CDR3 region has 16 residues. V lost 2 bases and J lost 2, with 10 bases in between. CDR1 is MNHEY and CDR2 is SVGEGT in the germline V gene. These data come from a study of blood T cell repertoires in COVID-19. This study enrolled people aged 18 to 89 from 20 to 25 US geographic areas. Two negative PCRs, clearance, or symptom resolution had been documented for recovered Cohort 3 donors.

This clonotype was sampled from a man in his sixties who had recovered from COVID-19. The gene calls are TRBV6-2 or TRBV6-3 and TRBJ2-6; D is possibly TRBD1 (5 bases). Sequenced: PBMCs or T cells enriched from blood (not recorded which). As DNA, the CDR3 is TGTGCCAGCAGTTACGCAGGGCTCCCTGGGGCCAACGTCCTGACTTTC. It codes for CASSYAGLPGANVLTF.